The 19 T cell receptor beta chains below come from one sample, sequenced in a study of T cells in Graves' hyperthyroidism and ophthalmopathy. RNA transcripts served as the template for amplifying TCR beta CDR3 regions. HTBI primers were employed in a first-round RT-PCR of the TCR CDR3. TCRdb re-called the multiplex PCR reads through MiXCR, storing one row per CDR3 protein. The sample has about 420,000 distinct CDR3 sequences; about 15% are singletons. The specimen was blood. The origin of the receptors is a young woman with Graves' hyperthyroidism.

This clonotype has a count of ten or more. The gene calls are TRBV2 and TRBJ1-2, with TRBD1 matching over 7 bases. After removal of 4 bases from V and 1 base from J, the junction contained 6 bases not matched to a gene. This CDR3 has 15 residues. Looked up from germline, CDR1 is SNHLY and CDR2 is FYNNEI. CDR3 loop: CASSADRTGNYGYTF. The CDR3 region has the DNA TGTGCCAGCAGTGCGGACAGGACTGGTAACTATGGCTACACCTTC.

This clonotype was detected only a few times. The chain employs TRBV3-1 and TRBJ2-2; 8 bases align to TRBD2. The CDR3 has 15 residues. J gave up 4 bases and V 1 base, and 2 bases lay outside the gene matches. Germline-derived CDR1 and CDR2 are LGHDT and YNNKEL (reference sequence). CDR3 in amino acids: CASSQAGGTTGELFF. The DNA for the CDR3 is TGTGCCAGCAGCCAAGCGGGAGGGACCACCGGGGAGCTGTTTTTT.

In its sample, this clonotype was seen a few times. The chain employs TRBV7-9 and TRBJ1-4; TRBD1 matches 7 bases. CDR1 is SEHNR, CDR2 FQNEAQ, per germline (reference sequence). V shed 1 base and J 8 bases; nucleotides not matched to a gene: 10. This CDR3 contains 16 residues. CDR3 amino acids: CASSLEGQRKNEKLFF. CDR3 sequence (DNA): TGTGCCAGCAGCTTAGAGGGACAGAGAAAAAACGAAAAACTGTTTTTT.

The CDR3 bases are TGTGCCAGCAGGTTGACTACAGATACGCAGTATTTT. This sequence encodes CASRLTTDTQYF. The genes are TRBV7-2 and TRBJ2-3; D ambiguous. The CDR3 is 12 amino acids. Germline lookup yields CDR1 SGHTA and CDR2 FQGNSA. The ends were cut back, 6 bases at V and 3 bases at J, with 7 bases in the middle.

This clonotype has at least ten counts. The chain has TRBV12-3 or TRBV12-4 and TRBJ1-2, with 7 bases identical to TRBD1. The CDR3 spans 19 residues. V dropped 5 bases and J dropped 2; count of bases not matched to a gene: 20. Here the CDR3 DNA reads TGTGCCAGCAGTACATTGAAGGGGGCCGGGGACCTATCCAACTATGGCTACACCTTC. Its translation: CASSTLKGAGDLSNYGYTF.

Ten or more counts support this clonotype. In DNA, the CDR3 is TGCGCCAGCAGCCAAGATCGGGGGGCTGGGAATGAGCAGTTCTTC. Residues: CASSQDRGAGNEQFF. V and J are TRBV4-1 and TRBJ2-1; a possible D gene is TRBD2 (7 bases). Trimming took 0 bases from V and 7 from J, leaving 13 bases between them. Germline CDR1 MGHRA, CDR2 YSYEKL. This CDR3 comprises 15 residues.

This clonotype was seen many times. The genes are TRBV15 and TRBJ1-2, with 8 nucleotides matching TRBD1. This CDR3 comprises 15 residues. V shed 2 bases, J shed 5 bases, and the junction held 7 bases outside the gene matches. From germline, CDR1 is LNHNV and CDR2 YYDKDF (reference sequence). The CDR3 reads CATSRRTGPGYGYTF. CDR3 sequence (DNA): TGTGCCACCAGCAGACGGACAGGGCCGGGGTATGGCTACACCTTC.

This clonotype showed up many times. The DNA of the CDR3 is TGCGCCAGCAGCTTGTTTCGACGGGGCAGGGACACTGAAGCTTTCTTT. Protein: CASSLFRRGRDTEAFF. The gene calls are TRBV5-1 and TRBJ1-1; a possible D gene is TRBD1 (5 bases). The CDR3 is made up of 16 amino acids. Looked up from germline, CDR1 is SGHRS and CDR2 is YFSETQ. Trimming removed 1 base at V and 3 bases at J, with 16 bases between.

This clonotype showed up many times. The chain uses TRBV7-3 and TRBJ2-1; D not certain. The V end lost 5 bases, the J end lost 8 bases, and 13 bases lay between the germline ends. CDR1 SGHTA and CDR2 FQGTGA come from the germline V gene. This CDR3 comprises 13 residues. The CDR3 protein is CASSPRSPHEQFF. The CDR3 coding sequence is TGTGCCAGCAGCCCTAGAAGCCCGCATGAGCAGTTCTTC.

This clonotype has at least ten counts. This rearrangement joins TRBV28 to TRBJ2-2; D perhaps matches TRBD2 (5 bases). V was pared by 2 bases and J by 8 bases, with 18 bases between. This CDR3 has 16 amino acids. From germline, CDR1 is MDHEN and CDR2 SYDVKM. CDR3 amino acids: CASSLGGQVPVGELFF. The CDR3 DNA is TGTGCCAGCAGTTTAGGAGGTCAGGTCCCGGTGGGGGAGCTGTTTTTT. Complete variable domain (other parts from reference TRBV28 and TRBJ2-2): DVKVTQSSRYLVKRTGEKVFLECVQDMDHENMFWYRQDPGLGLRLIYFSYDVKMKEKGDIPEGYSVSREKKERFSLILESASTNQTSMYLCASSLGGQVPVGELFFGEGSRLTVL.

V and J are TRBV4-1 and TRBJ2-3; D perhaps matches TRBD2 (5 bases). V was trimmed by 1 base and J by 6 bases, leaving 14 bases between them. Looked up from germline, CDR1 is MGHRA and CDR2 is YSYEKL. This CDR3 has 15 amino acids. The CDR3 region is CASSQVPGTVDTQYF. CDR3 sequence (DNA): TGCGCCAGCAGCCAAGTCCCGGGAACTGTGGATACGCAGTATTTT.

The sample holds many counts of this clonotype. This rearrangement joins TRBV2 to TRBJ1-5, with 9 bases lining up with TRBD1. CDR3 length equals 13 residues. Germline CDR1 reads SNHLY; CDR2 reads FYNNEI. Trimming at V came to 5 bases and at J to 5 bases, leaving 1 base not matched to a gene. As DNA, the CDR3 is TGTGCCAGCAGTAGACAGGGGGATCAGCCCCAGCATTTT. It yields the protein CASSRQGDQPQHF.

This clonotype was picked up many times. The CDR3 DNA reads as TGTGCCAGCAGTTTTGGGGGGCGCAACTATGGCTACACCTTC. Amino acid sequence: CASSFGGRNYGYTF. The chain employs TRBV12-3 or TRBV12-4 and TRBJ1-2, with D possibly being TRBD1 (6 bases). Trimming left V 3 bases short and J 2 bases short, with 10 bases between. The CDR3 runs to 14 residues.

The V and J genes are TRBV20-1 and TRBJ2-2, with a possible D match to TRBD1 (6 bases). The CDR3 length is 13 residues. Germline-derived CDR1 and CDR2 are DFQATT and SNEGSKA (reference sequence). V was trimmed by 3 bases and J by 6 bases, leaving 11 bases between them. CDR3 in DNA: TGCAGTGCTAGTTACAGGGTTGCCGGGGAGCTGTTTTTT. This codes for CSASYRVAGELFF.

This clonotype was counted a few times. V usage is TRBV3-1 and J usage is TRBJ1-3; D may be TRBD1 (5 bases). Germline CDR1 is LGHDT and CDR2 is YNNKEL (reference sequence). Deletions cut 0 bases from V and 2 bases from J, with 11 bases between. CDR3 length equals 16 residues. Here the CDR3 reads CASSQDRRTPGNTIYF. For the CDR3, the DNA is TGTGCCAGCAGCCAAGATCGTAGGACACCTGGAAACACCATATATTTT.

This clonotype occurred many times. The chain couples TRBV11-2 to TRBJ2-6; D call uncertain. CDR1 is SGHAT, CDR2 FQNNGV, per germline. V was clipped by 6 bases and J by 1 base, with 13 bases between them. This CDR3 is 16 amino acids long. This chain's CDR3 is CASRPGLQSGANVLTF. The CDR3 nucleotides are TGTGCCAGCAGGCCAGGCCTTCAATCTGGGGCCAACGTCCTGACTTTC.

This clonotype was counted at least ten times. V is TRBV12-3 or TRBV12-4 and J is TRBJ2-1, with 8 nucleotides matching TRBD1. V was pared by 5 bases and J by 4 bases, with 4 bases of the junction left unmatched. The CDR3 consists of 14 residues. CDR3 loop: CASSEGQEYNEQFF. CDR3 DNA: TGTGCCAGCAGTGAGGGACAGGAATACAATGAGCAGTTCTTC.

Many counts were recorded for this clonotype. This chain links TRBV27 with TRBJ2-1; D gene uncertain. CDR3 length equals 13 residues. V was shortened by 5 bases and J by 5 bases, with 10 bases between the two germline ends. Germline loops: CDR1 MNHEY, CDR2 SMNVEV (reference sequence). The CDR3: CASSHGPHNEQFF. As DNA, the CDR3 is TGTGCCAGCAGTCACGGGCCCCACAATGAGCAGTTCTTC.

This clonotype was counted only a few times. The J gene is TRBJ1-2, the V gene TRBV6-9; D may be TRBD1 (6 bases). Germline values: CDR1 MNHGY, CDR2 SVAAGI. V was cut by 4 bases and J by 8 bases, with 14 bases left in between. The CDR3 runs 13 residues. The CDR3 sequence is CASSFGQTFGYTF. The CDR3 bases are TGTGCCAGCAGTTTTGGACAGACATTCGGCTACACCTTC.